Below, 23 T cell receptor beta chains from the same sample are listed, as sequenced in a study of cytomegalovirus exposure and HLA in healthy donors (dated by TCRdb to the late 2010s). The method was the immunoSEQ multiplex PCR assay. The multiplex PCR relied on a mix of 60 forward primers for TCR Vbeta segments and 13 reverse primers for TCR Jbeta segments. Imported from immuneACCESS, the table was reduced by TCRdb to in-frame sequences with V and J called. These copies leave out some clones; in studies compared against another copy, an unresolved V gene accounts for under half, and the cause of the remainder is not known. The sample profile shows about 170,000 clones; about 80% of them were found once. About 0.91% of the sample is held by the ten biggest clonotypes. Sequencing was carried out using PBMCs. These receptors originate from a woman in her forties or fifties in good health and CMV-seropositive.

The V and J genes are TRBV7-9 and TRBJ2-5, with 14 nucleotides matching TRBD2. With V trimmed by 5 bases and J by 4 bases, 9 bases remained unmatched. This CDR3 is 17 amino acids long. Germline V gene data show CDR1 as SEHNR and CDR2 as FQNEAQ (reference sequence). This CDR3 reads CASSRWVTSGRGETQYF. DNA of the CDR3: TGTGCCAGCAGCCGATGGGTGACTAGCGGGAGGGGAGAGACCCAGTACTTC.

The J gene is TRBJ2-4, the V gene TRBV7-2; TRBD1 aligns across 12 bases. Trimming removed 3 bases from V and 0 bases from J; junction bases left unmatched: 6. There are 18 residues in the CDR3. From germline, CDR1 is SGHTA and CDR2 FQGNSA. CDR3: CASSFRDRGPLAKNIQYF. In DNA form, the CDR3 reads TGTGCCAGCAGCTTCCGGGACAGGGGGCCACTAGCCAAAAACATTCAGTACTTC.

This clone was counted once. The chain carries TRBV25-1 and TRBJ1-4; no clear D. The germline V gene has CDR1 MGHDK and CDR2 SYGVNS. The CDR3 covers 14 residues. V lost 0 bases to trimming and J lost 8 bases, with 10 bases between them. CDR3 amino acids: CASSEYLRSEKLFF. CDR3 bases: TGTGCCAGCAGTGAATACCTGAGGTCAGAAAAACTGTTTTTT.

This clone was counted only a few times. The V call is TRBV19, the J call TRBJ2-7; 7 bases align to TRBD2. This CDR3 comprises 15 residues. The V and J ends lost 3 bases and 3 bases, in that order; junction bases with no gene match: 8. Germline CDR1 is LNHDA and CDR2 is SQIVND (reference sequence). This CDR3 reads CASSISLAESYEQYF. DNA for the CDR3: TGTGCCAGTAGTATTAGCCTAGCGGAGAGCTACGAGCAGTACTTC.

This chain joins TRBV30 and TRBJ2-7; D may be TRBD1 (5 bases). The CDR3 sequence is 14 residues long. From germline, CDR1 is GTSNPN and CDR2 SVGIG (reference sequence). Trimming pared 5 bases from V and 0 bases from J, leaving 14 bases between. This chain's CDR3 is CAWEAGSSSYEQYF. DNA of the CDR3: TGTGCCTGGGAAGCAGGGTCCAGCTCCTACGAGCAGTACTTC.

This clone was observed a single time. The V call is TRBV7-2, the J call TRBJ2-2; tentative D call: TRBD1 (5 bases). Germline V gene data show CDR1 as SGHTA and CDR2 as FQGNSA. The CDR3 is 15 amino acids. Trimming pared 5 bases from V and 2 bases from J, leaving 12 bases between. The CDR3 bases are TGTGCCAGCAGCCGCAGGGTGGGAAACACCGGGGAGCTGTTTTTT. Translated: CASSRRVGNTGELFF.

This rearrangement joins TRBV30 to TRBJ2-1, with D possibly matching TRBD2 (5 bases). The CDR3 length is 16 residues. Germline V CDR1 and CDR2: GTSNPN, SVGIG (reference sequence). V was pared by 1 base and J by 6 bases, with 19 bases between. The CDR3: CAWSGPRRRPPNEQFF. The CDR3 bases are TGTGCCTGGAGTGGGCCCAGGAGGCGACCCCCCAATGAGCAGTTCTTC.

This clone appeared once. The DNA for the CDR3 is TGTGCCAGCGGTCGGGGGAACACTGAAGCTTTCTTT. Translation gives CASGRGNTEAFF. The chain couples TRBV6-1 to TRBJ1-1; no definite D call. Germline V CDR1 and CDR2: MNHNS, SASEGT. The CDR3 has 12 residues. V lost 8 bases and J lost 1, with 8 bases in between.

This sequence joins TRBV28 and TRBJ1-3, with D tentatively TRBD1 (6 bases). There are 13 residues in the CDR3. Per the germline V gene, CDR1 is MDHEN and CDR2 is SYDVKM. The V end was cut by 6 bases, the J end by 5 bases, with 11 bases between. CDR3 DNA sequence: TGTGCCAGCAGCTCAGGGGCGAGAAACACCATATATTTT. As protein: CASSSGARNTIYF. Using reference TRBV28 and TRBJ1-3 for the parts outside the CDR3, the full variable domain is DVKVTQSSRYLVKRTGEKVFLECVQDMDHENMFWYRQDPGLGLRLIYFSYDVKMKEKGDIPEGYSVSREKKERFSLILESASTNQTSMYLCASSSGARNTIYFGEGSWLTVV.

This chain links TRBV28 with TRBJ2-7; 10 bases align to TRBD2. CDR3 length: 15 amino acids. After removal of 6 bases from V and 6 bases from J, the junction contained 11 bases not matched to a gene. Germline V gives CDR1 MDHEN, CDR2 SYDVKM. CDR3 bases: TGTGCCAGCAGACCCTGGCTAGCGGGAGCTCGCGAGCAGTACTTC. Its translation: CASRPWLAGAREQYF.

This chain connects TRBV10-1 to TRBJ2-3; D uncertain. Trimming stripped 3 bases from V and 2 bases from J, with 15 bases between. Germline V gives CDR1 WNHNN, CDR2 SYGVQD (reference sequence). This CDR3 has 16 amino acids. The CDR3 nucleotides are TGCGCCAGCAGTGAATCGGTCCGCTTGGTCACAGATACGCAGTATTTT. It translates to CASSESVRLVTDTQYF.

The CDR3 here is CASSASYEQFF. The CDR3 nucleotides are TGTGCCAGCAGCGCTAGCTATGAGCAGTTCTTC. The chain links TRBV7-2 to TRBJ2-1, with D tentatively TRBD2 (5 bases). Germline lookup yields CDR1 SGHTA and CDR2 FQGNSA. This CDR3 comprises 11 residues. The V end lost 5 bases, the J end lost 8 bases, and 7 bases lay between the germline ends.

As for this clone: Within the sample, other DNA sequences also encode this same CDR3. This chain links TRBV7-2 with TRBJ1-1, with TRBD1 matching 7 bases. Germline lookup yields CDR1 SGHTA and CDR2 FQGNSA. Germline trimming cut 2 bases from V and 8 bases from J; bases unmatched to any gene: 5. The CDR3 is 13 residues long. The DNA for the CDR3 is TGTGCCAGCAGCTTAAGACAGGGAGGCGAAGCTTTCTTT. It specifies CASSLRQGGEAFF. The full variable domain, in which reference TRBV7-2 and TRBJ1-1 provide the parts outside the CDR3, is GAGVSQSPSNKVTEKGKDVELRCDPISGHTALYWYRQSLGQGLEFLIYFQGNSAPDKSGLPSDRFSAERTGGSVSTLTIQRTQQEDSAVYLCASSLRQGGEAFFGQGTRLTVV.

The chain joins TRBV1 to TRBJ2-5; TRBD1 was called by the table and not checked on the DNA. TRBV1 is annotated as a pseudogene. The CDR3 covers 14 residues. The chain's CDR3 is CTSSQDCRDATQYF. The CDR3 bases are TGCACCAGCAGCCAAGATTGCAGGGATGCGACCCAGTACTTC.

This rearrangement joins TRBV6-1 to TRBJ1-2, with TRBD1 as a possible D gene (6 bases). The V and J ends lost 3 bases and 7 bases respectively, with 12 bases between them. Per germline, CDR1 MNHNS and CDR2 SASEGT. This CDR3 spans 13 amino acids. The DNA for the CDR3 is TGTGCCAGCAGTGAGAACAGGGCCTCTGGCTACACCTTC. Translated: CASSENRASGYTF.

The rearrangement links TRBV27 to TRBJ1-4, with 9 bases that match TRBD1. Germline-derived CDR1 and CDR2 are MNHEY and SMNVEV (reference sequence). This CDR3 has 14 residues. After removal of 5 bases from V and 6 bases from J, the junction contained 4 bases not matched to a gene. DNA for the CDR3: TGTGCCAGCAGTCCCTACAGGGGGCATGAAAAACTGTTTTTT. Its protein is CASSPYRGHEKLFF.

V and J are TRBV2 and TRBJ2-7, with TRBD2 matching 8 bases. Germline CDR1 SNHLY, CDR2 FYNNEI. The CDR3 runs to 12 residues. Unmatched junction bases numbered 7, after V lost 8 bases and J lost 7 bases. CDR3 nucleotides: TGTGCCAGCCGGGAGGGGCTGGGAGAGCAGTACTTC. Translating gives CASREGLGEQYF.

The J gene is TRBJ1-2, the V gene TRBV19, with D unclear. Germline V gene lookup returns CDR1 LNHDA and CDR2 SQIVND (reference sequence). The V end lost 3 bases, the J end lost 2 bases, and 4 bases lay between the germline ends. The CDR3 has 12 amino acids. The CDR3 loop is CASSMQNYGYTF. Here the CDR3 DNA reads TGTGCCAGTAGTATGCAGAACTATGGCTACACCTTC.

The chain is built from TRBV6-1 and TRBJ2-1; D is unresolved. Per the germline V gene, CDR1 is MNHNS and CDR2 is SASEGT. The CDR3 has 13 amino acids. V was pared by 7 bases and J by 2 bases, with 9 bases between. The CDR3 bases are TGTGCCAGCACCAGGCTCCCCTACAATGAGCAGTTCTTC. Translation: CASTRLPYNEQFF.

In its sample, this clone was seen a few times. V gene TRBV30 combines with J gene TRBJ2-7; D ambiguous. Germline CDR1 GTSNPN, CDR2 SVGIG (reference sequence). The CDR3 length is 11 residues. V was clipped by 4 bases and J by 3 bases, with 7 bases between them. This chain's CDR3 is CAWTAGYEQYF. The DNA for the CDR3 is TGTGCCTGGACAGCAGGCTACGAGCAGTACTTC.

This clone was detected only a few times. This CDR3 reads CASSLDREVGTDTQYF. CDR3 DNA sequence: TGCGCCAGCAGCCTCGACAGGGAGGTGGGCACAGATACGCAGTATTTT. V gene TRBV4-1 combines with J gene TRBJ2-3; D possibly corresponds to TRBD1 (7 bases). V gave up 4 bases and J gave up 1 base, with 15 bases separating them. The length of the CDR3 is 16 residues. From germline, CDR1 is MGHRA and CDR2 YSYEKL.

The chain carries TRBV27 and TRBJ2-7; 9 bases match TRBD1. Looked up from germline, CDR1 is MNHEY and CDR2 is SMNVEV (reference sequence). This CDR3 spans 12 amino acids. V lost 10 bases and J lost 6; bases outside the gene matches: 7. The CDR3 loop is CAIGGQGLEQYF. As DNA, the CDR3 is TGTGCCATAGGGGGACAGGGCCTCGAGCAGTACTTC.

CDR3 coding DNA: TGCGCCAGCAGCCAAGACATGACTAGCAACGGCAACGAGCAGTACTTC. Its translation is CASSQDMTSNGNEQYF. The chain is built from TRBV4-3 and TRBJ2-7; TRBD2 aligns across 7 bases. Germline V CDR1 and CDR2: LGHNA, YSLEER. The CDR3 is 16 amino acids. The V segment lost 0 bases and the J segment 5 bases; nucleotides outside the gene matches: 10.